Listed below are T cell receptor beta chains from one sample, sequenced in a study of blood T cell repertoires in COVID-19. Sequencing used immunoSEQ multiplex PCR; TCRdb keeps in-frame clones, though not all of them. Of about 42,000 clones detected, around 76% appear once; the ten largest clones hold more than 7.5%. Sequencing input: peripheral blood. These receptors were obtained from a man in his sixties or seventies with active or convalescent COVID-19. CDR3s include the opening cysteine and the closing phenylalanine or tryptophan. The D gene is left open where the match is weak. Clone size is not always given. Where it is, it says once, few, many or a class for expanded clones.

CDR3nt: TGTGCCACCAGTGCCTGGGGTAGCGGGGAGACTTACGAGCAGTACTTC; CDR3aa: CATSAWGSGETYEQYF; j_gene: TRBJ2-7; d_gene: TRBD2; v_gene: TRBV24-1; abundance: .
CDR3nt: TGTGCCAGCAGCCAAACCCAGGAACCCTACAATGAGCAGTTCTTC; CDR3aa: CASSQTQEPYNEQFF; j_gene: TRBJ2-1; d_gene: .; v_gene: TRBV3-1/TRBV3-2; abundance: .
CDR3nt: TGTGCCAGCAGTGAAGCTAGCGGGGGCCCCGGGACCGGGGAGCTGTTTTTT; CDR3aa: CASSEASGGPGTGELFF; j_gene: TRBJ2-2; d_gene: TRBD2; v_gene: TRBV2; abundance: once
CDR3nt: TGTGCCAGCAGCTTAACCAGGGGCGATGGCTACACCTTC; CDR3aa: CASSLTRGDGYTF; j_gene: TRBJ1-2; d_gene: .; v_gene: TRBV7-9; abundance: .
CDR3nt: TGTGCCAGCAGGGGGCACTTGAACACTGAAGCTTTCTTT; CDR3aa: CASRGHLNTEAFF; j_gene: TRBJ1-1; d_gene: .; v_gene: TRBV5-4; abundance: few
CDR3nt: TGTGCCACCAGCGAGTATGGTGGCTACACCTTC; CDR3aa: CATSEYGGYTF; j_gene: TRBJ1-2; d_gene: .; v_gene: TRBV15; abundance: .
CDR3nt: TGTGCCAGCAGCAAAGGTCCCGGGATCTCCTACGAGCAGTACTTC; CDR3aa: CASSKGPGISYEQYF; j_gene: TRBJ2-7; d_gene: .; v_gene: TRBV7-9; abundance: .
CDR3nt: TGTGCCAGCAGTTCCTACAGGGTCAGGCACACTGAAGCTTTCTTT; CDR3aa: CASSSYRVRHTEAFF; j_gene: TRBJ1-1; d_gene: .; v_gene: TRBV27; abundance: .
CDR3nt: TGTGCCAGTAGTATCTCCAATGGGGGGTGGGTTCAGCCCCAGCATTTT; CDR3aa: CASSISNGGWVQPQHF; j_gene: TRBJ1-5; d_gene: .; v_gene: TRBV19; abundance: .
CDR3nt: TGTGCCAGCAGTGGGCAGGGCCCCTATGGCTACACCTTC; CDR3aa: CASSGQGPYGYTF; j_gene: TRBJ1-2; d_gene: .; v_gene: TRBV2; abundance: .
CDR3nt: TGTGCCAGCAGCCCCCCCGTAGCCACCTCCACAGATACGCAGTATTTT; CDR3aa: CASSPPVATSTDTQYF; j_gene: TRBJ2-3; d_gene: .; v_gene: TRBV5-4; abundance: .
CDR3nt: TGTGCTAGTGGTCCGGACAGCACCACAGATACGCAGTATTTT; CDR3aa: CASGPDSTTDTQYF; j_gene: TRBJ2-3; d_gene: .; v_gene: TRBV12-5; abundance: .
CDR3nt: TGTGCCAGCAGCAGGGGACAGGGATCTTTCGGGGGCTACACCTTC; CDR3aa: CASSRGQGSFGGYTF; j_gene: TRBJ1-2; d_gene: TRBD1; v_gene: TRBV28; abundance: .
CDR3nt: TGTGCCAGCAGTCCACCAATACAACAGGTTCCTGTCTACACCTTC; CDR3aa: CASSPPIQQVPVYTF; j_gene: TRBJ1-2; d_gene: .; v_gene: TRBV28; abundance: once
CDR3nt: TGTGCCAGCAGCCCACAGGCGGATGAGCAGTTCTTC; CDR3aa: CASSPQADEQFF; j_gene: TRBJ2-1; d_gene: .; v_gene: TRBV7-9; abundance: .
CDR3nt: TGTGCCAGCAGCTTTGGGCAGAGCCTTGGCTACACCTTC; CDR3aa: CASSFGQSLGYTF; j_gene: TRBJ1-2; d_gene: .; v_gene: TRBV7-2; abundance: .
CDR3nt: TGCACCAGCAGCCAACCCGCGGGCAATCAGCCCCAGCATTTT; CDR3aa: CTSSQPAGNQPQHF; j_gene: TRBJ1-5; d_gene: .; v_gene: TRBV1; abundance: .
CDR3nt: TGTGCCAGCAGTTTCCAAGACAGGAACACTGAAGCTTTCTTT; CDR3aa: CASSFQDRNTEAFF; j_gene: TRBJ1-1; d_gene: .; v_gene: TRBV27; abundance: .
CDR3nt: TGTGCCAGTGCCTACGCTACCGGAAACACCATATATTTT; CDR3aa: CASAYATGNTIYF; j_gene: TRBJ1-3; d_gene: .; v_gene: TRBV19; abundance: .
CDR3nt: TGTGCCAGCAGCCAAGGGGGACAGGGTGACTACACCTTC; CDR3aa: CASSQGGQGDYTF; j_gene: TRBJ1-2; d_gene: TRBD1; v_gene: TRBV3-1/TRBV3-2; abundance: .
CDR3nt: TGTGCCAGCAGCCCCTACCTTGACAGGAGCACCGGGGAGCTGTTTTTT; CDR3aa: CASSPYLDRSTGELFF; j_gene: TRBJ2-2; d_gene: .; v_gene: TRBV7-2; abundance: .
CDR3nt: TGTGCCAGCAGTTGGGGGGGACATACTCTGTTTTTT; CDR3aa: CASSWGGHTLFF; j_gene: TRBJ1-4; d_gene: .; v_gene: TRBV28; abundance: .
CDR3nt: TGTGCCAGCAGGCTAGCGGGGCAAGAGACCCAGTACTTC; CDR3aa: CASRLAGQETQYF; j_gene: TRBJ2-5; d_gene: TRBD2; v_gene: TRBV27; abundance: .
CDR3nt: TGTGCCAGCAGCCCGCACTGGGACAGGTTCGTGACCCAGTACTTC; CDR3aa: CASSPHWDRFVTQYF; j_gene: TRBJ2-5; d_gene: TRBD1; v_gene: TRBV7-9; abundance: .
CDR3nt: TGTGCCACCAGCAGAGAGAGCACAGGGCTCACTGAAGCTTTCTTT; CDR3aa: CATSRESTGLTEAFF; j_gene: TRBJ1-1; d_gene: .; v_gene: TRBV15; abundance: .
CDR3nt: TGTGCCAGCAACCCGGACAGTCGCTTCGGAAACACCATATATTTT; CDR3aa: CASNPDSRFGNTIYF; j_gene: TRBJ1-3; d_gene: .; v_gene: TRBV2; abundance: .
CDR3nt: TGTGCCAGCAGCCAGGGGGGTGGTAAAAACACCATATATTTT; CDR3aa: CASSQGGGKNTIYF; j_gene: TRBJ1-3; d_gene: TRBD1; v_gene: TRBV11-2; abundance: .
CDR3nt: TGTGCCATCAGTGCCGGGGGGGCTTTAAACTATGGCTACACCTTC; CDR3aa: CAISAGGALNYGYTF; j_gene: TRBJ1-2; d_gene: .; v_gene: TRBV10-3; abundance: once
CDR3nt: TGCGCCAGCAGCCAAGAAGCAGGAGGCTCTGGAAACACCATATATTTT; CDR3aa: CASSQEAGGSGNTIYF; j_gene: TRBJ1-3; d_gene: .; v_gene: TRBV4-1; abundance: .
CDR3nt: TGTGCCAGCAGTTTCCCTACCTTTTCGACAGATTCCTCACCCCTCCACTTT; CDR3aa: CASSFPTFSTDSSPLHF; j_gene: TRBJ1-6; d_gene: .; v_gene: TRBV27; abundance: .
CDR3nt: TGTGCCAGCAGTGAAGCGGGGGCCCTCATGGGCTATGGCTACACCTTC; CDR3aa: CASSEAGALMGYGYTF; j_gene: TRBJ1-2; d_gene: .; v_gene: TRBV6-1; abundance: .
CDR3nt: TGTGCCAGCAGTTTACCTTCTAGGCGCTCCTACGAGCAGTACTTC; CDR3aa: CASSLPSRRSYEQYF; j_gene: TRBJ2-7; d_gene: .; v_gene: TRBV28; abundance: .
CDR3nt: TGTGCCAGCAGTTACTCACGCCTCGGGGGGGAGCAGTACTTC; CDR3aa: CASSYSRLGGEQYF; j_gene: TRBJ2-7; d_gene: TRBD2; v_gene: TRBV6-5; abundance: .
CDR3nt: TGTGCCAGCAGTTCTTCCTCCTATGGCTACACCTTC; CDR3aa: CASSSSSYGYTF; j_gene: TRBJ1-2; d_gene: .; v_gene: TRBV2; abundance: .
CDR3nt: TGTGCCAGCACCAGGGGAATAGGAGGACCTGGAAACACCATATATTTT; CDR3aa: CASTRGIGGPGNTIYF; j_gene: TRBJ1-3; d_gene: .; v_gene: TRBV28; abundance: .
CDR3nt: TGTGCCAGTACGATTGGCGGGGGGGTTTCAGATACGCAGTATTTT; CDR3aa: CASTIGGGVSDTQYF; j_gene: TRBJ2-3; d_gene: TRBD2; v_gene: TRBV19; abundance: .
CDR3nt: TGTGCCAGCAGACCCGGACAGGGAGGGACTGAAGCTTTCTTT; CDR3aa: CASRPGQGGTEAFF; j_gene: TRBJ1-1; d_gene: TRBD1; v_gene: TRBV28; abundance: .
CDR3nt: TGTGCCAGCAGTTTATTGGGGCTAGCCTACGAGCAGTACTTC; CDR3aa: CASSLLGLAYEQYF; j_gene: TRBJ2-7; d_gene: .; v_gene: TRBV28; abundance: .
CDR3nt: TGTGCCAGCAGCTCGAAGTCTGCCGGTTCCTACGAGCAGTACTTC; CDR3aa: CASSSKSAGSYEQYF; j_gene: TRBJ2-7; d_gene: .; v_gene: TRBV5-4; abundance: .
CDR3nt: TGTGCCAGTAGTATTCTATATCCTTTTGTCGGACAGGGGGTGAGCAATCAGCCCCAGCATTTT; CDR3aa: CASSILYPFVGQGVSNQPQHF; j_gene: TRBJ1-5; d_gene: TRBD1; v_gene: TRBV19; abundance: .
CDR3nt: TGTGCCAGCAGTTTGGACAGGACCCTGTTTTTT; CDR3aa: CASSLDRTLFF; j_gene: TRBJ2-2; d_gene: TRBD1; v_gene: TRBV12-3/TRBV12-4; abundance: .
CDR3nt: TGTGCCAGCAGCGTACAGGGTTGGTACACTGAAGCTTTCTTT; CDR3aa: CASSVQGWYTEAFF; j_gene: TRBJ1-1; d_gene: .; v_gene: TRBV11-2; abundance: .
CDR3nt: TGTGCCAGCAGCCCCTTTGGCACTGGAAACACCATATATTTT; CDR3aa: CASSPFGTGNTIYF; j_gene: TRBJ1-3; d_gene: .; v_gene: TRBV3-1/TRBV3-2; abundance: .
CDR3nt: TGTGCCAGCAGCCGGGAGGCTAATCAGCCCCAGCATTTT; CDR3aa: CASSREANQPQHF; j_gene: TRBJ1-5; d_gene: .; v_gene: TRBV12-3/TRBV12-4; abundance: once
CDR3nt: TGTGCCAGCAGCAACATACAGGGGATCGATTCACCCCTCCACTTT; CDR3aa: CASSNIQGIDSPLHF; j_gene: TRBJ1-6; d_gene: TRBD1; v_gene: TRBV5-6; abundance: .
CDR3nt: TGCGCCAGCAGCCAAGAAAGGGTCCAGGCGGGAAGCACCATATATTTT; CDR3aa: CASSQERVQAGSTIYF; j_gene: TRBJ1-3; d_gene: .; v_gene: TRBV4-1; abundance: few
CDR3nt: TGTGCCAGCAGAGACCCTCCTGGGGGCAGGATCCCTGAAGCTTTCTTT; CDR3aa: CASRDPPGGRIPEAFF; j_gene: TRBJ1-1; d_gene: .; v_gene: TRBV2; abundance: .
CDR3nt: TGTGCCAGCAGTTTAATAGAGGGCTCCTATAATTCACCCCTCCACTTT; CDR3aa: CASSLIEGSYNSPLHF; j_gene: TRBJ1-6; d_gene: .; v_gene: TRBV28; abundance: few